The rows below give T cell receptor beta chains drawn from one sample of a study of CD8 T cells in ankylosing spondylitis. TCRdb re-analysed the 5' RACE reads in MiXCR, keeping a single row per CDR3 protein. The repertoire holds fewer than 550,000 distinct CDR3 sequences, approximately 5.3% seen once, with 3% to 4.5% in the top ten. The sequencing input was blood, either unsorted or a sorted T cell fraction (not recorded which). Receptor source: a male donor with ankylosing spondylitis. Both conserved end residues are trimmed from each CDR3. A D gene is named only where the DNA matches it firmly. Clone sizes are given selectively: once, few, many, or a class where the clone is expanded.

d_call: TRBD2
v_call: TRBV20-1
clone_size: many
j_call: TRBJ2-3
cdr3_aa: SAPRVAGGPGAQY

d_call: -
v_call: TRBV12-3/TRBV12-4
clone_size: many
j_call: TRBJ2-7
cdr3_aa: ASRTSYSYEQY

d_call: TRBD2
v_call: TRBV5-6
clone_size: many
j_call: TRBJ2-5
cdr3_aa: ASSLVAGGRETQY

d_call: -
v_call: TRBV24-1
clone_size: many
j_call: TRBJ2-1
cdr3_aa: ATSDLALSSNPNEQF

d_call: -
v_call: TRBV5-5
clone_size: many
j_call: TRBJ1-3
cdr3_aa: ASRVYGHSGVPGNTIY

d_call: -
v_call: TRBV7-8
clone_size: -
j_call: TRBJ2-4
cdr3_aa: ASSTLVGALAKNIQY

d_call: -
v_call: TRBV20-1
clone_size: many
j_call: TRBJ1-1
cdr3_aa: SARHRGANTEAF

d_call: -
v_call: TRBV9
clone_size: many
j_call: TRBJ2-1
cdr3_aa: ASSVGGLGALGRNEQF

d_call: -
v_call: TRBV18
clone_size: few
j_call: TRBJ2-7
cdr3_aa: ASSPGQGRGEQY

d_call: -
v_call: TRBV7-9
clone_size: -
j_call: TRBJ1-3
cdr3_aa: ASSPWTVLSGNTIY

d_call: TRBD1
v_call: TRBV5-1
clone_size: many
j_call: TRBJ1-1
cdr3_aa: ASSWTGRGTEAF

d_call: -
v_call: TRBV20-1
clone_size: many
j_call: TRBJ2-3
cdr3_aa: SAPMQAVSTDTQY

d_call: -
v_call: TRBV6-2/TRBV6-3
clone_size: many
j_call: TRBJ2-2
cdr3_aa: ASTKGQGRTGELF

d_call: -
v_call: TRBV27
clone_size: many
j_call: TRBJ1-6
cdr3_aa: ASRDPNSPLH

d_call: -
v_call: TRBV15
clone_size: -
j_call: TRBJ2-7
cdr3_aa: ATSSDLISYEQY

d_call: -
v_call: TRBV5-1
clone_size: many
j_call: TRBJ1-1
cdr3_aa: ASSPDSPLNTEAF

d_call: -
v_call: TRBV11-2
clone_size: -
j_call: TRBJ2-1
cdr3_aa: ASRVTRPAMNEQF

d_call: TRBD2
v_call: TRBV11-3
clone_size: many
j_call: TRBJ2-1
cdr3_aa: ASSLIAGVLF

d_call: TRBD2
v_call: TRBV5-5
clone_size: many
j_call: TRBJ2-5
cdr3_aa: ASSDLAGETQY

d_call: TRBD2
v_call: TRBV7-2
clone_size: many
j_call: TRBJ2-7
cdr3_aa: ASSPGLALSYEQY

d_call: -
v_call: TRBV3-1
clone_size: -
j_call: TRBJ2-1
cdr3_aa: ATSQRGTWSYNEQF

d_call: -
v_call: TRBV20-1
clone_size: many
j_call: TRBJ1-5
cdr3_aa: SARRSDNQPQH

d_call: -
v_call: TRBV14
clone_size: many
j_call: TRBJ2-7
cdr3_aa: ASSPALTYEQY

d_call: -
v_call: TRBV2
clone_size: many
j_call: TRBJ2-3
cdr3_aa: ASSVTGDTQY

d_call: -
v_call: TRBV5-1
clone_size: many
j_call: TRBJ1-6
cdr3_aa: ASSLTGARYNSPLH

d_call: -
v_call: TRBV28
clone_size: many
j_call: TRBJ2-7
cdr3_aa: ASSIASKMEQY

d_call: TRBD1
v_call: TRBV12-3/TRBV12-4
clone_size: many
j_call: TRBJ2-2
cdr3_aa: ANADRRTGELF

d_call: -
v_call: TRBV2
clone_size: many
j_call: TRBJ2-5
cdr3_aa: ASSAQGETQY

d_call: -
v_call: TRBV27
clone_size: many
j_call: TRBJ1-5
cdr3_aa: ASSYANQPQH

d_call: TRBD1
v_call: TRBV5-1
clone_size: many
j_call: TRBJ1-2
cdr3_aa: ASSSTGDGYT

d_call: -
v_call: TRBV4-2
clone_size: -
j_call: TRBJ2-7
cdr3_aa: ASSRSRGQIYEQY

d_call: TRBD2
v_call: TRBV11-2
clone_size: many
j_call: TRBJ2-7
cdr3_aa: ASRPSGATEQY

d_call: -
v_call: TRBV7-2
clone_size: many
j_call: TRBJ1-4
cdr3_aa: ASSPQGGPNEKLF

d_call: -
v_call: TRBV20-1
clone_size: many
j_call: TRBJ1-2
cdr3_aa: SARPTGAGGYT

d_call: TRBD1
v_call: TRBV5-1
clone_size: few
j_call: TRBJ1-4
cdr3_aa: ASSLTGQGVMGNEKLF

d_call: -
v_call: TRBV4-3
clone_size: -
j_call: TRBJ2-1
cdr3_aa: ASSQGGDKLYNEQF

d_call: -
v_call: TRBV6-1
clone_size: few
j_call: TRBJ2-3
cdr3_aa: ASSEGVLGTDTQY

d_call: -
v_call: TRBV5-1
clone_size: many
j_call: TRBJ1-3
cdr3_aa: ASSLARVDGNTIY

d_call: -
v_call: TRBV5-1
clone_size: many
j_call: TRBJ2-7
cdr3_aa: ASSLRRDSYEQY

d_call: -
v_call: TRBV9
clone_size: many
j_call: TRBJ2-1
cdr3_aa: ASSVDGNNYNEQF

d_call: TRBD1
v_call: TRBV9
clone_size: many
j_call: TRBJ2-6
cdr3_aa: ASSASGTGSSGANVLT

d_call: TRBD1
v_call: TRBV18
clone_size: -
j_call: TRBJ1-5
cdr3_aa: ASSPQQGHLSDQPQH

d_call: -
v_call: TRBV7-9
clone_size: -
j_call: TRBJ2-3
cdr3_aa: ASSAGTLASTDTQY

d_call: TRBD1
v_call: TRBV5-1
clone_size: many
j_call: TRBJ1-1
cdr3_aa: ASSPQGVGAEAF

d_call: -
v_call: TRBV20-1
clone_size: many
j_call: TRBJ1-1
cdr3_aa: SASKFVDTEAF

d_call: -
v_call: TRBV10-3
clone_size: many
j_call: TRBJ2-7
cdr3_aa: AISDRTHYEQY

d_call: -
v_call: TRBV9
clone_size: many
j_call: TRBJ2-7
cdr3_aa: ASSAGDEQY

d_call: TRBD1
v_call: TRBV9
clone_size: many
j_call: TRBJ2-1
cdr3_aa: ASSVVQGAYNEQF

d_call: -
v_call: TRBV7-2
clone_size: many
j_call: TRBJ1-2
cdr3_aa: ASGRGTLNYGYT

d_call: -
v_call: TRBV4-3
clone_size: many
j_call: TRBJ1-2
cdr3_aa: ASSQTGVLKGYT

d_call: -
v_call: TRBV5-1
clone_size: -
j_call: TRBJ2-5
cdr3_aa: ASSIRETQGETQY

d_call: -
v_call: TRBV15
clone_size: many
j_call: TRBJ2-2
cdr3_aa: ATSRDRGRAGELF

d_call: TRBD2
v_call: TRBV20-1
clone_size: many
j_call: TRBJ2-1
cdr3_aa: SASGGLAGRNEQF

d_call: -
v_call: TRBV14
clone_size: few
j_call: TRBJ1-2
cdr3_aa: ASSQERGAESGYT

d_call: -
v_call: TRBV10-3
clone_size: many
j_call: TRBJ1-1
cdr3_aa: AISEPTGGAEAF

d_call: TRBD1
v_call: TRBV28
clone_size: many
j_call: TRBJ1-1
cdr3_aa: ASRSDRGSYTEAF

d_call: -
v_call: TRBV20-1
clone_size: many
j_call: TRBJ2-1
cdr3_aa: SAAGLVSSYNEQF

d_call: TRBD1
v_call: TRBV7-8
clone_size: many
j_call: TRBJ1-1
cdr3_aa: ASSYGTGSNRETEAF